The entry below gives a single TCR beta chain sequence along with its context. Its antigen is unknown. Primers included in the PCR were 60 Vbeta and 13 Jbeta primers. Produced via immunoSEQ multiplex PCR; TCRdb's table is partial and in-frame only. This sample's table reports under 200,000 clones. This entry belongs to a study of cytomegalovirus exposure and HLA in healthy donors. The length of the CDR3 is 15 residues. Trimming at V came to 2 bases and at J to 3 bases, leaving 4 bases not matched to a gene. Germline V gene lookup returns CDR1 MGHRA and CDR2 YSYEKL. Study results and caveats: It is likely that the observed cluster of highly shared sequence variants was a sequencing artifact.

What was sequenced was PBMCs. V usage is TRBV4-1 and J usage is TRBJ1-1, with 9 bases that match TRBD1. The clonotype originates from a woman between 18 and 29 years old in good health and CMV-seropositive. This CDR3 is CASSQLRTGDTEAFF. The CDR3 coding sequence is TGCGCCAGCAGCCAACTCCGGACAGGGGACACTGAAGCTTTCTTT.